This TCR beta chain was captured by sequencing in a study of CD8 T cells in Susac syndrome (dated by TCRdb to the late 2010s). Describing the broader study: The study used repertoire sequencing to test whether antigen drove CD8+ T cell activation and differentiation in Susac syndrome. Broad study findings and their caveats: The number of individuals in the TCR sequencing and HLA analysis was acknowledged as relatively small.

As to this clonotype: Its cognate antigen has yet to be identified. Nothing much larger sits one base from this clone, and base qualities are not available.

High-throughput TCR beta sequencing profiled peripheral blood CD8+ and CD4+ T cells from healthy donors, Susac syndrome patients and multiple sclerosis patients. The multiple sclerosis controls were treatment-naive patients whose relapsing-remitting disease, either stable or active, fulfilled the revised McDonald criteria. Bulk CD8+ and CD4+ T cells were purified by magnetic negative isolation, whereas CD8+ TEMRA cells were enriched by FACS. Blood was collected in EDTA tubes and processed within 24 hours, with PBMCs isolated through density gradient centrifugation. PBMCs intended for TCR sequencing were cryopreserved in liquid nitrogen and were subsequently thawed in a 37 degrees C water bath. The sorted or isolated CD4+, CD8+ and CD8+ TEMRA cells reached a purity of at least 90%. RNA was extracted with the RNeasy kit and about 0.5 to 1 ug was reverse transcribed using random hexamers. TCR beta CDR3 regions were amplified with the immunoSEQ multiplex PCR assay covering 54 Vbeta and 13 Jbeta segments. PCR amplification bias was corrected by using a synthetic template baseline for primer optimization and computational correction. The study's processing was this. Reads were assigned to V, D and J genes according to IMGT and analyzed in immunoSEQ Analyzer, with only productive sequences retained. Clonality was calculated as one minus the Shannon entropy normalized by log2 of the number of productive unique sequences. Public and private clones were assessed among the 100 most prevalent clones of each patient and control. Clones were defined as Susac-specific when absent from the healthy and MS cohorts, from approximately 1,100 published viral clones and from other ImmuneACCESS disease sequences. The public reads were run again by TCRdb, first through fastp at Q25 and then through MiXCR, and only productive beta chains were kept. Here each entry gathers all rows of one CDR3 protein and keeps the most common genes and DNA. Clone size and V and J calls follow TCRdb, not the original study. The sample includes about 210,000 distinct CDR3 sequences, with 95% observed a single time. The ten biggest clones cover about 0.091% of the sample.

From its cysteine to its phenylalanine, the CDR3 spans 15 amino acids. Left in the record is the CDR3 DNA by itself, 45 bases read in frame from the first base. The germline V gene gives CDR1 as MDHEN and CDR2 as SYDVKM. V is pared back by 6 bases and J by 4 bases, with 15 bases lying between the germline termini. The receptor's source is a human donor with multiple sclerosis. What was sequenced was CD4+ T cells from PBMCs. Recombination linked TRBV28 to TRBJ2-2; TRBD2 is a possible D gene, resting on 6 matching bases. For the CDR3, the sequence is CASSSTGEATGELFF. Read as DNA, the sequence is TGTGCCAGCAGCTCCACGGGGGAGGCCACCGGGGAGCTGTTTTTT.